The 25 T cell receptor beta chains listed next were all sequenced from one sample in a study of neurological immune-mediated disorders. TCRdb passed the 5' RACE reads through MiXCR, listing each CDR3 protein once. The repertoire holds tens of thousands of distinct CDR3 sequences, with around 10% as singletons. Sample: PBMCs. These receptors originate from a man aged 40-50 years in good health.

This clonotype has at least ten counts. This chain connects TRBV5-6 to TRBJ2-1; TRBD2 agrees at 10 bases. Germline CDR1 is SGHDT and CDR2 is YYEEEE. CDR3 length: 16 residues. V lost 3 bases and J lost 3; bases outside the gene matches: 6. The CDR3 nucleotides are TGTGCCAGCAGCTGGGCCTCTAGCGGGAGCTACAATGAGCAGTTCTTC. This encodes CASSWASSGSYNEQFF.

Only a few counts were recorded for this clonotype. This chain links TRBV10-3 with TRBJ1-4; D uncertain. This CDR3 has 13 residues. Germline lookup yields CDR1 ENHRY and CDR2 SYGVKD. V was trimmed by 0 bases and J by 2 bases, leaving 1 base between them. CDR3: CAISESTNEKLFF. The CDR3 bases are TGTGCCATCAGTGAGTCGACTAATGAAAAACTGTTTTTT.

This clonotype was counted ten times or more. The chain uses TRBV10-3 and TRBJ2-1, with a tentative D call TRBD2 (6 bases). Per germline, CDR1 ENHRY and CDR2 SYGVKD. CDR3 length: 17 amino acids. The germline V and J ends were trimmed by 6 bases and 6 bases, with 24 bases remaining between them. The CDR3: CAIRGERTKRLGNEQFF. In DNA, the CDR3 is TGTGCCATCAGGGGAGAGAGGACTAAGAGACTCGGCAATGAGCAGTTCTTC.

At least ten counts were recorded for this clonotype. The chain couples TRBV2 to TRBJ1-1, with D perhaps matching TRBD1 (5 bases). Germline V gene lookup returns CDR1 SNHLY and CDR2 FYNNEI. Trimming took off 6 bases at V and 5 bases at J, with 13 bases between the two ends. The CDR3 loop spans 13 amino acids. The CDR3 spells CASRGAGKTEAFF. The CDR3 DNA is TGTGCCAGCAGAGGGGCAGGGAAGACTGAAGCTTTCTTT.

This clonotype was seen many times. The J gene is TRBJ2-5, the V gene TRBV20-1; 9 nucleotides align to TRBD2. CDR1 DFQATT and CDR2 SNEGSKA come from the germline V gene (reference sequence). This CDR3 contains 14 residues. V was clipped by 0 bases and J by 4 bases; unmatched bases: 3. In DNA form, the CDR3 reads TGCAGTGCTAGAGATGCGGGGGGGCCAGAGACCCAGTACTTC. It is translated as CSARDAGGPETQYF.

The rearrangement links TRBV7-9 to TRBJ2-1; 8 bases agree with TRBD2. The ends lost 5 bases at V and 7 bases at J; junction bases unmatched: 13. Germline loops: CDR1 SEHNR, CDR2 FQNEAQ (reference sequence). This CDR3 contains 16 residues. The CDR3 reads CASSAPGLEGVNEQFF. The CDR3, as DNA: TGTGCCAGCAGCGCCCCGGGACTAGAGGGAGTTAATGAGCAGTTCTTC.

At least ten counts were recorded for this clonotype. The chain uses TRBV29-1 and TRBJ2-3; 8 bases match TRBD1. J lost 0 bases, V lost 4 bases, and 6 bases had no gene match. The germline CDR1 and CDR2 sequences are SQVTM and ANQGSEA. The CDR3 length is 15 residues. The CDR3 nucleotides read TGCAGCGTTGCCCAGGGGGCAAGAAGCACAGATACGCAGTATTTT. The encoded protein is CSVAQGARSTDTQYF.

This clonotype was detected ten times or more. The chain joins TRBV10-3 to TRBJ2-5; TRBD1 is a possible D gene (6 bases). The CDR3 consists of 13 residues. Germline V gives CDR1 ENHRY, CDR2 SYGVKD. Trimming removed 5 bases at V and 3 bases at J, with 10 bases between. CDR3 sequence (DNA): TGTGCCATCAGTTCTGGACAGAAAGAGACCCAGTACTTC. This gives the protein CAISSGQKETQYF.

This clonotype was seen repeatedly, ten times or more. The CDR3 nucleotides are TGTGCCAGCAGAAGTACAGGGGGCTACGAGCAGTACTTC. Its protein is CASRSTGGYEQYF. The chain combines TRBV12-3 or TRBV12-4 with TRBJ2-7; 8 bases line up with TRBD1. CDR3 length: 13 residues. The V and J ends lost 6 bases and 3 bases, in that order; junction bases with no gene match: 4.

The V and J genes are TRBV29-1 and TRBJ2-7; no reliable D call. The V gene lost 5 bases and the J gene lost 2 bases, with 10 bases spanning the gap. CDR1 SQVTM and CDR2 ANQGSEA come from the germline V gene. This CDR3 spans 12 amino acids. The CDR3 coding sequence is TGCAGCGTTTCCGACGGCCCCTACGAGCAGTACTTC. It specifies CSVSDGPYEQYF.

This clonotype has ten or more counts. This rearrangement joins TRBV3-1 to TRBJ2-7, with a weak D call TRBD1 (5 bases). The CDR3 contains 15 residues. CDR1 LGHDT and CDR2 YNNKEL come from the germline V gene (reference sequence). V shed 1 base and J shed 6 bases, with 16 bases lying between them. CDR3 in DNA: TGTGCCAGCAGCCAAGGAACTGTCCATCAGGGCGAGCAGTACTTC. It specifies CASSQGTVHQGEQYF.

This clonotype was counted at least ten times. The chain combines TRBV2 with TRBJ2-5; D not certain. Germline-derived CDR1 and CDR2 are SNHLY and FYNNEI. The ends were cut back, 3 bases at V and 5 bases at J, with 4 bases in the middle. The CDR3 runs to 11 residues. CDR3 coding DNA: TGTGCCAGCAGTGAGCGGGAGACCCAGTACTTC. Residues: CASSERETQYF.

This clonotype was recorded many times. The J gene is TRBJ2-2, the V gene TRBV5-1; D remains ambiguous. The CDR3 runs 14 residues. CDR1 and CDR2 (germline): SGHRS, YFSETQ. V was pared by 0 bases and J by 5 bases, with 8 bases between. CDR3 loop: CASSLGTLTGELFF. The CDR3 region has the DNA TGCGCCAGCAGCTTGGGTACACTTACCGGGGAGCTGTTTTTT.

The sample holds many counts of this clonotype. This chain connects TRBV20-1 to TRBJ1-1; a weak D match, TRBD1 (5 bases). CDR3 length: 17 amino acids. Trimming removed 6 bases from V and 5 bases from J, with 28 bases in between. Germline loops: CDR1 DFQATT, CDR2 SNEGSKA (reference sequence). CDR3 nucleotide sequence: TGCAGTGCCAAAAGTGGCTCTGGGACGTCCCAACGTACTGAAGCTTTCTTT. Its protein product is CSAKSGSGTSQRTEAFF.

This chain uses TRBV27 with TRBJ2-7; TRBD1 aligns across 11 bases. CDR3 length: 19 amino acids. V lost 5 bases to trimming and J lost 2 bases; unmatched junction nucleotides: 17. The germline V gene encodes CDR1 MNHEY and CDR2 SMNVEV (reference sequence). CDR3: CASSSRDRGYGGSPYEQYF. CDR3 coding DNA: TGTGCCAGCAGTAGCCGGGACAGGGGGTATGGGGGATCTCCCTACGAGCAGTACTTC.

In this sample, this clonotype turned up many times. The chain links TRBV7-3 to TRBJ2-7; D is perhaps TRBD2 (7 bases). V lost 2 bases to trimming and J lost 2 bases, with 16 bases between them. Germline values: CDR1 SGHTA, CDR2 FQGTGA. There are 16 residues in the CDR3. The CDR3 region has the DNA TGTGCCAGCAGCTTAGGGGGAGGGGGAGTCCCCTACGAGCAGTACTTC. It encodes CASSLGGGGVPYEQYF.

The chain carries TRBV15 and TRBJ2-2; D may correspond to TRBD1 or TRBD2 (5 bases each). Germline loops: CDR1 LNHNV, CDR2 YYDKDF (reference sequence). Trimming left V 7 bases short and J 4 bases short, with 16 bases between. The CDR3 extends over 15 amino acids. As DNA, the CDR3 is TGTGCCACCAAAAGGGACGCAGGGTTCACCGGGGAGCTGTTTTTT. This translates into CATKRDAGFTGELFF.

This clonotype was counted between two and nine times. The CDR3 DNA is TGTGCCAGCAGCAAAGAAGAGGATCCGGGCCTCTCGTATTACAATGAGCAGTTCTTC. This encodes CASSKEEDPGLSYYNEQFF. V and J are TRBV21-1 and TRBJ2-1; the table names TRBD2, a call not compared with the DNA. TRBV21-1 is labeled a pseudogene. The length of the CDR3 is 19 residues.

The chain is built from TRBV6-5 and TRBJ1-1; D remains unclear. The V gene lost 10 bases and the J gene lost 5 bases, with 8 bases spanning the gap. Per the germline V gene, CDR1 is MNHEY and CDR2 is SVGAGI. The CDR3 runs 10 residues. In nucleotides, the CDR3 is TGTGCCACCGGGAGGACTGAAGCTTTCTTT. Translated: CATGRTEAFF.

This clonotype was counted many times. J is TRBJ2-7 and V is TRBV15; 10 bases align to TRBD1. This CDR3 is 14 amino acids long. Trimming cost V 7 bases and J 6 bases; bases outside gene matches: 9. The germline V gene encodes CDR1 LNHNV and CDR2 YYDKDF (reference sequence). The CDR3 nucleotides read TGTGCCACCACTACCGGGACAGGGGTTGGCGAGCAGTACTTC. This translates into CATTTGTGVGEQYF.

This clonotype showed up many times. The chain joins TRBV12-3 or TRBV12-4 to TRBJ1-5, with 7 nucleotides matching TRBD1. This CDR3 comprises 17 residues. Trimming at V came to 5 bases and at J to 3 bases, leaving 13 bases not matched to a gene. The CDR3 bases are TGTGCCAGCAGTACTACAGGGGCGCGGCCAAACAATCAGCCCCAGCATTTT. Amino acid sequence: CASSTTGARPNNQPQHF.

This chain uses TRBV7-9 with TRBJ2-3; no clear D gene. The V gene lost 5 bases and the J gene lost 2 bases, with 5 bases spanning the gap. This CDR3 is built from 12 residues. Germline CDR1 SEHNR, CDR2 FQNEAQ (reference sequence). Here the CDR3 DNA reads TGTGCCAGCAGCCATAACACAGATACGCAGTATTTT. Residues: CASSHNTDTQYF.

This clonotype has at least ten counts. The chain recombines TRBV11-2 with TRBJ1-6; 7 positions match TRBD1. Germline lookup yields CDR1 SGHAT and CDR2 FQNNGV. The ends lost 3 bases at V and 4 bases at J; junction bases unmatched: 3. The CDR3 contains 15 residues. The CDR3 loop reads CASSFETGYNSPLHF. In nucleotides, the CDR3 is TGTGCCAGCAGCTTCGAGACAGGGTATAATTCACCCCTCCACTTT.

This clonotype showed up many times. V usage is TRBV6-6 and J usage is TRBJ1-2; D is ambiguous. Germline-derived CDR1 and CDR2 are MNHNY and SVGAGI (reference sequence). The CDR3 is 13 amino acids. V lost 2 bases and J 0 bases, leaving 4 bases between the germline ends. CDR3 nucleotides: TGTGCCAGCAGTTACGACCCTAACTATGGCTACACCTTC. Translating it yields CASSYDPNYGYTF.

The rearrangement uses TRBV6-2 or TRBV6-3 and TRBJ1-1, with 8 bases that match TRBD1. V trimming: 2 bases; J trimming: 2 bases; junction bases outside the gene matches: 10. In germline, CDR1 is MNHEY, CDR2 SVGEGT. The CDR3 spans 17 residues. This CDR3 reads CASSYHQETGANTEAFF. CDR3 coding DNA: TGTGCCAGCAGTTACCACCAAGAGACAGGGGCAAACACTGAAGCTTTCTTT.